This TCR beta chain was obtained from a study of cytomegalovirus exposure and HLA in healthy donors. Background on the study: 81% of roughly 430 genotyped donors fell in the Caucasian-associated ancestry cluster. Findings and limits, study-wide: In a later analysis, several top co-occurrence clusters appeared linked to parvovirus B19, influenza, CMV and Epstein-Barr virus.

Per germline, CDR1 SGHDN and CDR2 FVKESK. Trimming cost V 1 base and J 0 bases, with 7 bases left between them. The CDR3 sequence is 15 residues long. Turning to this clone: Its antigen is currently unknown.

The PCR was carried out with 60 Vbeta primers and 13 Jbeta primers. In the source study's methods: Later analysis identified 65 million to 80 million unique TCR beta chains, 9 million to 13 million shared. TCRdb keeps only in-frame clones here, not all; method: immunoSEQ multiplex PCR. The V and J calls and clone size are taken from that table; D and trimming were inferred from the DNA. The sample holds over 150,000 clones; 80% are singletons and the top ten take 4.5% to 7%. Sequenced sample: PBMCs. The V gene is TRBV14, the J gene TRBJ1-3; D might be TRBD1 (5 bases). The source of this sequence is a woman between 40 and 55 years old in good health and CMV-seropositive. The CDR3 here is CASSQGQSSGNTIYF. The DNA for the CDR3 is TGTGCCAGCAGCCAAGGACAGAGCTCTGGAAACACCATATATTTT. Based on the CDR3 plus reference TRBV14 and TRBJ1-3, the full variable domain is EAGVTQFPSHSVIEKGQTVTLRCDPISGHDNLYWYRRVMGKEIKFLLHFVKESKQDESGMPNNRFLAERTGGTYSTLKVQPAELEDSGVYFCASSQGQSSGNTIYFGEGSWLTVV.